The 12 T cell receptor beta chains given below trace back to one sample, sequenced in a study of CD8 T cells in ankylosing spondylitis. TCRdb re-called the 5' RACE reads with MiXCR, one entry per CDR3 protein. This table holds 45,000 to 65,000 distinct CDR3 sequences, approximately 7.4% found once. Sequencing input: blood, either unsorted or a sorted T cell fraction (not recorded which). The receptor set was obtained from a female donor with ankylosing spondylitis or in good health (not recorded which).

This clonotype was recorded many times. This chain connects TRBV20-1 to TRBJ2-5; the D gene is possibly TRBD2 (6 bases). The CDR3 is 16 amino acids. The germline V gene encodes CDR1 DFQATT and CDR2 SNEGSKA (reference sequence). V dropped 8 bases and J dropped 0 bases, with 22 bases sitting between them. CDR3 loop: CSPFSVSGVYQETQYF. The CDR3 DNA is TGCAGTCCCTTTTCCGTTTCGGGGGTCTACCAAGAGACCCAGTACTTC.

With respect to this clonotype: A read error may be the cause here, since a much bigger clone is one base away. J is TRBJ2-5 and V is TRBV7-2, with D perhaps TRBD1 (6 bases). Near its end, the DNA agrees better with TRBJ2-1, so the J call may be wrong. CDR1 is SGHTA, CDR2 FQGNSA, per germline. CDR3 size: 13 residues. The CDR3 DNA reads TGTGCCAGCAATAAATGGACAGAAGAGACCCAGTTCTTC. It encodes CASNKWTEETQFF.

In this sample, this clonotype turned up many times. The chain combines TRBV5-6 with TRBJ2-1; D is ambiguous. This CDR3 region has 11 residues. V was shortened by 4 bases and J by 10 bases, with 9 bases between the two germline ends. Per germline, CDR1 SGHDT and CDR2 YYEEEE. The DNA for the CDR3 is TGTGCCAGCAGCCAGACCCTAGAGCAGTTCTTC. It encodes CASSQTLEQFF.

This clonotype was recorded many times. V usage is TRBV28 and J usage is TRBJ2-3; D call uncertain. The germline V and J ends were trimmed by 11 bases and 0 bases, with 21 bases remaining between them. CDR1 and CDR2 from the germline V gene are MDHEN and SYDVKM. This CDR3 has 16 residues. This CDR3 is CASHQRVSGSTDTQYF. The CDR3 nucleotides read TGTGCCTCCCATCAAAGGGTGTCGGGTAGCACAGATACGCAGTATTTT.

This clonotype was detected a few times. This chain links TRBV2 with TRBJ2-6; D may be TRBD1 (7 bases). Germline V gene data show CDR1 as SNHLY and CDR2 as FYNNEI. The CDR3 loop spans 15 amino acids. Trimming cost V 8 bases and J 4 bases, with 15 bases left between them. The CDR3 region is CASLGRGAGANVLTF. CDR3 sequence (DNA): TGTGCCAGCCTGGGCAGGGGGGCCGGGGCCAACGTCCTGACTTTC. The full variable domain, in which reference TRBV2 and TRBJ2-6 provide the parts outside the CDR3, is EPEVTQTPSHQVTQMGQEVILRCVPISNHLYFYWYRQILGQKVEFLVSFYNNEISEKSEIFDDQFSVERPDGSNFTLKIRSTKLEDSAMYFCASLGRGAGANVLTFGAGSRLTVL.

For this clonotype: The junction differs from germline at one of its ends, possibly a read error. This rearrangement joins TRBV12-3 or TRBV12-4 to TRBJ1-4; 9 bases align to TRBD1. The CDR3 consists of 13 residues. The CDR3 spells CANSPRTGETSRF. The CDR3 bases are TGTGCCAACAGTCCCCGGACAGGGGAGACTTCACGTTTT.

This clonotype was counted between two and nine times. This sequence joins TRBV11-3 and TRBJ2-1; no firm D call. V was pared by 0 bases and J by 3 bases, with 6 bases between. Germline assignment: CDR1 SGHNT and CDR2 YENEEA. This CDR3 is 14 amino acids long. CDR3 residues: CASSLDQNYNEQFF. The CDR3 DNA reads TGTGCCAGCAGCTTAGACCAAAACTACAATGAGCAGTTCTTC.

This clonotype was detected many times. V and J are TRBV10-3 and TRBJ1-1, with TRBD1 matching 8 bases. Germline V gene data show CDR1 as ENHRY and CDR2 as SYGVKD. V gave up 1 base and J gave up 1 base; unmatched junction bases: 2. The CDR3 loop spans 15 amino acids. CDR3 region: CAISEFGTGNTEAFF. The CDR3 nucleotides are TGTGCCATCAGTGAGTTTGGGACAGGGAACACTGAAGCTTTCTTT.

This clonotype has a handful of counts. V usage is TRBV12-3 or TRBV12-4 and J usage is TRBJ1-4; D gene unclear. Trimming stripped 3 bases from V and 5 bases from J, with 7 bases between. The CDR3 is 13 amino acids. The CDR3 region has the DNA TGTGCCAGCAGTTTCCGGTCGAATGAAAAACTGTTTTTT. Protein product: CASSFRSNEKLFF.

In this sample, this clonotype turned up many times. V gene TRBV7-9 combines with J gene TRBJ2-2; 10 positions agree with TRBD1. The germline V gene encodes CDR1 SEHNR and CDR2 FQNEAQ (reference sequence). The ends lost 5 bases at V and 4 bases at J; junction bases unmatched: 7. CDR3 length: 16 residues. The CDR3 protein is CASSNPRTGGTGELFF. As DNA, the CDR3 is TGTGCCAGCAGCAATCCTCGGACAGGGGGCACCGGGGAGCTGTTTTTT.

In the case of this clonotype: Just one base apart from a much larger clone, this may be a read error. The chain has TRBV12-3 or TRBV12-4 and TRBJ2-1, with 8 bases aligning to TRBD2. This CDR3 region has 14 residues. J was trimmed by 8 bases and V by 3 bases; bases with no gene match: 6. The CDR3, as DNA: TGTGCCAGCAGTTTGCGGGGGGCGCAGGATGAGCAGTTCTTC. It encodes CASSLRGAQDEQFF.

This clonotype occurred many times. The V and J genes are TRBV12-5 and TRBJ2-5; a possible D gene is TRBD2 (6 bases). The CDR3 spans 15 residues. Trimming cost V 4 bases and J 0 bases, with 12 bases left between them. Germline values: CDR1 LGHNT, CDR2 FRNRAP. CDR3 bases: TGTGCTAGTGGTTCTGGGACTGTGAACCAAGAGACCCAGTACTTC. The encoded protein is CASGSGTVNQETQYF.